The entry below describes one TCR beta chain. This may stem from a read error, because a much larger clone lies one nucleotide away. The CDR3 sequence is 14 residues long. Germline CDR1 and CDR2: LGHDT and YNNKEL (reference sequence). The V end was cut by 3 bases, the J end by 3 bases, with 6 bases between. Clinical symptoms, serum thyroxine, TRAb, thyroid ultrasound and orbital computed tomography established diagnosis. This specimen comes from a study of T cells in Graves' hyperthyroidism and ophthalmopathy. Authors of the study amplified TCR beta CDR3 regions from RNA transcripts. Initially, a first-round RT-PCR of the TCR CDR3 employed the HTBI primer set. In TCRdb, the multiplex PCR reads were re-called with MiXCR into one record per CDR3 protein. This table holds about 600,000 distinct CDR3 sequences, around 15% found once.

This receptor was identified in a woman aged 40 to 50 with Graves' ophthalmopathy. The chain carries TRBV3-1 and TRBJ2-6, with TRBD2 as a possible D gene (6 bases). Sequencing was carried out using blood. The CDR3 region has the DNA TGTGCCAGCAGCCAGGGGGGTGGGGCCAACGTCCTGACTTTC. It yields the protein CASSQGGGANVLTF.